Here is one TCR beta chain with its context. The CDR3 is 14 residues long. Germline V gives CDR1 SGHNT, CDR2 YYREEE (reference sequence). Trimming shortened V by 4 bases and J by 5 bases, and 12 bases separated the two germline ends. The data were taken from a study of blood T cell repertoires in COVID-19. On the study more broadly: Samples came from the United States, Italy and Spain, spanning acute and convalescent COVID-19. Nucleic acid was either cDNA or gDNA, and it came from T cells, B-cell-depleted T cells, or PBMCs.

In the original workflow: It was from reference gene primer amplification that nucleated cell counts were estimated. The method was immunoSEQ multiplex PCR; TCRdb's version includes in-frame clones alone and lacks a portion of them. The V and J calls and clone size were taken over from that table, and D and trimming were inferred from the DNA. This table holds 200,000 to 250,000 clones, just over 85% found once. The specimen sequenced was peripheral blood. The sequence derives from a man of 80 years or more with acute or convalescent COVID-19. The chain combines TRBV5-4 with TRBJ2-2, with a weak D call TRBD1 (6 bases). The CDR3 here is CASSTGTTTGELFF. CDR3 nucleotides: TGTGCCAGCAGCACCGGGACAACAACCGGGGAGCTGTTTTTT.